The clone carrying this T cell receptor (beta chain) has a handful of counts. Unique molecular identifiers were incorporated during preparation of the TCRbeta library. Each CDR3 protein is one row after TCRdb ran MiXCR on the PCR reads. The data contain roughly 310,000 distinct CDR3 sequences, approximately 23% of them singletons. The CDR3 has 17 residues. Looked up from germline, CDR1 is MNHNS and CDR2 is SASEGT. V was clipped by 5 bases and J by 4 bases; unmatched bases: 10. The data stem from a study of T-cell reconstitution after alpha-beta-depleted transplantation in children. The input for sequencing was PBMCs, mostly from graft donor cells, taken 180 days after TCRalphabeta/CD19-depleted stem cell transplant. This TCR was recovered from a male patient under 18 who had a stem cell transplant for acute lymphoblastic leukemia, so the T cells may come from the graft donor. The V gene is TRBV6-1, the J gene TRBJ2-5, with TRBD2 matching over 13 bases. The CDR3 sequence is CASSPLAGGPTRETQYF. The CDR3 DNA follows: TGTGCCAGCAGTCCACTAGCGGGAGGGCCAACTCGAGAGACCCAGTACTTC.